A single sample gave rise to the 21 T cell receptor beta chains below, sequenced in a study of blood T cell repertoires in COVID-19. TCRdb's table, derived via immunoSEQ multiplex PCR, lists solely in-frame clones and lacks some. The repertoire includes some 87,000 clones, 85% to 90% of them detected once, and about 4% sits in the top ten. Sequencing was done on a sample of peripheral blood. Receptor source: a human donor with COVID-19, enrolled during active disease. The donor label of this sample is uncertain.

The gene calls are TRBV11-1 and TRBJ1-1; 9 bases are shared with TRBD1. From germline, CDR1 is SGHAT and CDR2 FQDESV (reference sequence). The ends lost 6 bases at V and 8 bases at J; junction bases unmatched: 7. There are 13 residues in the CDR3. The CDR3 loop is CASSFTGGGEAFF. CDR3 coding DNA: TGTGCCAGCAGTTTCACAGGGGGCGGCGAAGCTTTCTTT.

The V and J genes are TRBV6-2 or TRBV6-3 and TRBJ1-6; D is undetermined. Deletions cut 0 bases from V and 6 bases from J, with 9 bases between. CDR1 is MNHEY and CDR2 is SVGEGT in the germline V gene. The CDR3 loop spans 15 amino acids. As DNA, the CDR3 is TGTGCCAGCAGTTACTCGACTCCTATTAATTCACCCCTCCACTTT. It yields the protein CASSYSTPINSPLHF.

The V call is TRBV12-3 or TRBV12-4, the J call TRBJ1-5; TRBD1 is a possible D gene (5 bases). V was clipped by 8 bases and J by 6 bases, with 14 bases between them. This CDR3 spans 13 amino acids. As DNA, the CDR3 is TGTGCCAGCCAGTCAGGGCAGGGTCAGCCCCAGCATTTT. The encoded protein is CASQSGQGQPQHF.

This chain links TRBV5-1 with TRBJ1-5; D possibly corresponds to TRBD1 (5 bases). This CDR3 is 16 amino acids long. CDR1 and CDR2 from the germline V gene are SGHRS and YFSETQ. Between the trimmed V and J ends, which lost 7 bases and 0 bases, there was a span of 17 bases. In nucleotides, the CDR3 is TGCGCCAGCCTAATCCGGGACTCAGATAGCAATCAGCCCCAGCATTTT. Translation gives CASLIRDSDSNQPQHF.

This chain connects TRBV6-5 to TRBJ1-1; D is undetermined. The V and J ends lost 7 bases and 7 bases respectively, with 13 bases between them. The length of the CDR3 is 12 residues. From germline, CDR1 is MNHEY and CDR2 SVGAGI. The CDR3 loop reads CASTHESSEAFF. Written as DNA, the CDR3 is TGTGCCAGCACCCACGAAAGTAGTGAAGCTTTCTTT.

CDR3 sequence (DNA): TGTGCCCTCATTATGTGGTCGACGGCGCTAGAATTCAGGCATTTT. This encodes CALIMWSTALEFRHF. The chain has TRBV6-5 and TRBJ1-5; no clear D gene. V shed 11 bases and J shed 15 bases, with 32 bases lying between them. CDR3 length: 15 residues. Germline assignment: CDR1 MNHEY and CDR2 SVGAGI.

This clone was counted at least ten times. The V gene is TRBV4-1, the J gene TRBJ1-1; 10 nucleotides match TRBD1. The V segment lost 1 base and the J segment 5 bases; nucleotides outside the gene matches: 13. This CDR3 has 18 residues. CDR1 MGHRA and CDR2 YSYEKL come from the germline V gene. CDR3 sequence (DNA): TGCGCCAGCAGCCAAGTCCCCAGGACAGGGGGTTGGGGGACTGAAGCTTTCTTT. Protein product: CASSQVPRTGGWGTEAFF.

This sequence joins TRBV30 and TRBJ1-3; no clear D gene. The CDR3 spans 12 residues. The V end was cut by 2 bases, the J end by 6 bases, with 8 bases between. Germline lookup yields CDR1 GTSNPN and CDR2 SVGIG (reference sequence). The CDR3 DNA reads as TGTGCCTGGAGTTTGCAGTTAAACACCATATATTTT. Its protein product is CAWSLQLNTIYF.

V and J are TRBV5-1 and TRBJ2-2; D might be TRBD2 (5 bases). This CDR3 contains 14 residues. V lost 0 bases and J 5 bases, leaving 8 bases between the germline ends. Germline values: CDR1 SGHRS, CDR2 YFSETQ. CDR3 sequence reads: CASSLDGETGELFF. The CDR3 nucleotides are TGCGCCAGCAGCTTGGACGGGGAAACCGGGGAGCTGTTTTTT.

The chain employs TRBV6-5 and TRBJ2-7, with TRBD2 matching over 8 bases. The CDR3 loop spans 15 amino acids. Germline V gives CDR1 MNHEY, CDR2 SVGAGI. J gave up 3 bases and V 6 bases, and 10 bases lay outside the gene matches. CDR3 sequence (DNA): TGTGCCAGCAGCCTAACTAGCGGTGGATTCTACGAGCAGTACTTC. This sequence encodes CASSLTSGGFYEQYF.

This clone was detected once. This chain links TRBV13 with TRBJ2-7, with 12 bases fitting TRBD2. The CDR3 contains 17 residues. CDR1 is PRHDT and CDR2 is FYEKMQ in the germline V gene (reference sequence). J was trimmed by 1 base and V by 5 bases; bases with no gene match: 9. This chain's CDR3 is CASSPRTSGVKSYEQYF. The CDR3 region has the DNA TGTGCCAGCAGCCCGCGGACTAGCGGGGTGAAATCCTACGAGCAGTACTTC.

The rearrangement joins TRBV12-2 to TRBJ2-5; the DNA was not used to check the table's D call, TRBD2. TRBV12-2 is classified as a pseudogene. The CDR3 spans 15 residues. In DNA, the CDR3 is TGTGCAAGTCGCTTAGCGACGGGGGACCAAGAGACCCAGTACTTC. It translates to CASRLATGDQETQYF.

The chain employs TRBV11-2 and TRBJ1-6; 9 bases are shared with TRBD1. CDR1 SGHAT and CDR2 FQNNGV come from the germline V gene. The CDR3 has 15 residues. J was trimmed by 7 bases and V by 6 bases; bases with no gene match: 7. The CDR3 bases are TGTGCCAGCAGTACAGGACAGGGGAACAATTCACCCCTCCACTTT. This sequence encodes CASSTGQGNNSPLHF. The complete variable domain, with remaining parts taken from reference TRBV11-2 and TRBJ1-6, reads EAGVAQSPRYKIIEKRQSVAFWCNPISGHATLYWYQQILGQGPKLLIQFQNNGVVDDSQLPKDRFSAERLKGVDSTLKIQPAKLEDSAVYLCASSTGQGNNSPLHFGNGTRLTVT.

The CDR3 DNA is TGTGCCAGCAGCTTAGGGACAGGGGACCCGAACACTGAAGCTTTCTTT. This sequence encodes CASSLGTGDPNTEAFF. The V and J genes are TRBV7-9 and TRBJ1-1, with TRBD1 matching 9 bases. This CDR3 comprises 16 residues. Trimming cost V 1 base and J 1 base; bases outside gene matches: 4. Looked up from germline, CDR1 is SEHNR and CDR2 is FQNEAQ (reference sequence).

This CDR3 reads CASSMLSGGPDTQYF. The CDR3 nucleotides read TGTGCCAGTAGTATGTTGAGCGGGGGTCCAGATACGCAGTATTTT. The chain couples TRBV19 to TRBJ2-3; the match to TRBD2 covers 8 bases. There are 15 residues in the CDR3. Trimming took 3 bases from V and 4 from J; bases not matched to a gene: 6. The germline V gene encodes CDR1 LNHDA and CDR2 SQIVND (reference sequence).

The chain joins TRBV6-5 to TRBJ1-2, with 12 bases aligning to TRBD1. V was clipped by 8 bases and J by 7 bases; unmatched bases: 5. The CDR3 sequence is 13 residues long. Germline-derived CDR1 and CDR2 are MNHEY and SVGAGI. The CDR3 region has the DNA TGTGCCAGCTCCGGGACAGGGGGCTTTGGCTACACCTTC. Translation: CASSGTGGFGYTF.

This CDR3 reads CASSRRGTDTQYF. The CDR3 nucleotides are TGTGCCAGCAGCCGCCGGGGCACAGATACGCAGTATTTT. The chain is built from TRBV3-1 (or the pseudogene TRBV3-2) and TRBJ2-3; D uncertain. V was clipped by 4 bases and J by 1 base, with 6 bases between them. Germline-derived CDR1 and CDR2 are LGHDT and YNNKEL (reference sequence). This CDR3 comprises 13 residues.

The genes are TRBV30 and TRBJ2-3; TRBD2 might be the D (5 bases). The V gene lost 2 bases and the J gene lost 5 bases, with 14 bases spanning the gap. Germline V gene lookup returns CDR1 GTSNPN and CDR2 SVGIG (reference sequence). The CDR3 is 14 amino acids. Written as DNA, the CDR3 is TGTGCCTGGAGTCTTTCTGGGAGCGGAGATACGCAGTATTTT. This sequence encodes CAWSLSGSGDTQYF.

The chain links TRBV28 to TRBJ1-6; D is undetermined. The V end was cut by 4 bases, the J end by 10 bases, with 14 bases between. Germline-derived CDR1 and CDR2 are MDHEN and SYDVKM. The CDR3 is 14 amino acids. The CDR3 DNA sequence: TGTGCCAGCAGTTCCCCGACGGCCGGGTCACCCCTCCACTTT. This codes for CASSSPTAGSPLHF.

V usage is TRBV6-5 and J usage is TRBJ1-6; TRBD1 might be the D (6 bases). The CDR3 contains 15 residues. Germline assignment: CDR1 MNHEY and CDR2 SVGAGI. The V end was cut by 0 bases, the J end by 5 bases, with 8 bases between. In DNA form, the CDR3 reads TGTGCCAGCAGTTACTCAGGACAGAATAATTCACCCCTCCACTTT. As protein: CASSYSGQNNSPLHF.

V gene TRBV28 combines with J gene TRBJ2-3, with a tentative D call TRBD2 (6 bases). Per germline, CDR1 MDHEN and CDR2 SYDVKM. The CDR3 totals 17 residues. V was shortened by 5 bases and J by 3 bases, with 21 bases between the two germline ends. The CDR3 reads CASSVPQGLWGTDTQYF. CDR3 sequence (DNA): TGTGCCAGCAGTGTTCCGCAGGGACTTTGGGGAACAGATACGCAGTATTTT.